Listed below are T cell receptor beta chains from one sample, sequenced in a study of OX40 agonist ivuxolimab in advanced cancers. Libraries were prepared by immunoSEQ multiplex PCR; TCRdb keeps only in-frame clonotypes and omits some of them. The repertoire holds about 22,000 clones, around nine tenths seen once, with over 30% in the top ten. Sequencing used CD4+ or CD8+ T cells sorted from blood, obtained in a trial of the OX40 agonist ivuxolimab. All receptors come from an adult with an advanced solid tumor such as melanoma, head and neck, liver or kidney cancer. CDR3s include the opening cysteine and the closing phenylalanine or tryptophan.

CDR3 length: 15; V gene: TRBV9; J gene: TRBJ2-2; CDR3 protein: CASSGRTISAGELFF
CDR3 length: 15; V gene: TRBV10-1; J gene: TRBJ2-7; CDR3 protein: CASSESKAGAGEQYF
CDR3 length: 17; V gene: TRBV5-5; J gene: TRBJ2-4; CDR3 protein: CASSLIGRGLSKNIQYF
CDR3 length: 15; V gene: TRBV7-6; J gene: TRBJ2-7; CDR3 protein: CASSLGTTLAYEQYF
CDR3 length: 13; V gene: TRBV6-5; J gene: TRBJ1-5; CDR3 protein: CASSYQGNQPQHF
CDR3 length: 17; V gene: TRBV13; J gene: TRBJ2-2; CDR3 protein: CASSREDEAGVTGELFF
CDR3 length: 15; V gene: TRBV14; J gene: TRBJ1-1; CDR3 protein: CASSQYSTGYAEAFF
CDR3 length: 14; V gene: TRBV28; J gene: TRBJ1-1; CDR3 protein: CASSLDIRNTEAFF
CDR3 length: 14; V gene: TRBV30; J gene: TRBJ2-5; CDR3 protein: CAWGSIISQETQYF
CDR3 length: 15; V gene: TRBV10-3; J gene: TRBJ1-2; CDR3 protein: CAISGTDRGEYGYTF
CDR3 length: 14; V gene: TRBV19; J gene: TRBJ2-7; CDR3 protein: CASSIPSNSYEQYF
CDR3 length: 18; V gene: TRBV2; J gene: TRBJ1-4; CDR3 protein: CASRTGRDRGPLAEKLFF
CDR3 length: 15; V gene: TRBV13; J gene: TRBJ2-1; CDR3 protein: CASSLAGGGYNEQFF
CDR3 length: 13; V gene: TRBV11-2; J gene: TRBJ2-7; CDR3 protein: CASSLVEGSEQYF